Detailed here is one T cell receptor beta chain. Trimming cost V 4 bases and J 2 bases, with 19 bases left between them. CDR3 size: 16 residues. Germline V CDR1 and CDR2: SGDLS, YYNGEE. PCR was performed using 60 Vbeta and 13 Jbeta primers. Sequencing used immunoSEQ multiplex PCR; TCRdb keeps in-frame clones, though not all of them. This repertoire shows a few hundred thousand clones, roughly 80% found once; its top ten account for 2.5% to 3%. This specimen comes from a study of cytomegalovirus exposure and HLA in healthy donors. The chain employs TRBV9 and TRBJ2-7; a possible D gene is TRBD2 (7 bases). The TCR sequence derives from a man aged 25-45 years in good health and CMV-seronegative. Sequences were obtained from PBMCs. The CDR3 here is CASSLYGGAYPYEQYF. The DNA for the CDR3 is TGTGCCAGCAGCCTCTATGGGGGGGCATACCCCTACGAGCAGTACTTC.